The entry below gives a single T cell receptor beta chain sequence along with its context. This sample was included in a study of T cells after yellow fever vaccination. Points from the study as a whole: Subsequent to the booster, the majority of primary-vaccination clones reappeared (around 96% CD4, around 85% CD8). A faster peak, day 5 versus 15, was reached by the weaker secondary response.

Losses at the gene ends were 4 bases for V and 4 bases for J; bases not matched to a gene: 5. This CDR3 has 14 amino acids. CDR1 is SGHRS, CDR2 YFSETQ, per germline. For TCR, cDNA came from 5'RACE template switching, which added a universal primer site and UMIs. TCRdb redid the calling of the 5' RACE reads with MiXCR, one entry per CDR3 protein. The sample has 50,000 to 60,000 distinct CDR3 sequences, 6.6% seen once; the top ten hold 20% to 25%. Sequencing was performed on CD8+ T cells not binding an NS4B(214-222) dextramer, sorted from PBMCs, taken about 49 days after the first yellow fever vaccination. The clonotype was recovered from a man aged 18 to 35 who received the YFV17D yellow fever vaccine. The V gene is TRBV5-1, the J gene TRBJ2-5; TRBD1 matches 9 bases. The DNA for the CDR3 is TGCGCCAGCAGCCTGTACAGGGGGCGAGAGACCCAGTACTTC. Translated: CASSLYRGRETQYF.